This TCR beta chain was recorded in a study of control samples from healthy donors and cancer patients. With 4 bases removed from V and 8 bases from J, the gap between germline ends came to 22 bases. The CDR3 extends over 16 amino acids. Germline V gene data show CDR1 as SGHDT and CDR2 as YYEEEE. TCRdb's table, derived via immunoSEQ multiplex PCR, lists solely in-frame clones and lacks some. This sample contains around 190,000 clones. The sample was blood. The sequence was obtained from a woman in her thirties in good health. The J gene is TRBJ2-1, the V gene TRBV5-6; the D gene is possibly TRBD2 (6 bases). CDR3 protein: CASSQLGGWGSDEQFF. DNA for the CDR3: TGTGCCAGCAGCCAGCTCGGGGGTTGGGGTAGCGATGAGCAGTTCTTC.